The rows below give T cell receptor beta chains drawn from one sample of a study of cytomegalovirus exposure and HLA in healthy donors. Using immunoSEQ multiplex PCR, the repertoire was profiled, and TCRdb retains in-frame clones only, with some absent. The sample includes fewer than 250,000 clones, about four fifths of them seen just once. Sample: PBMCs. These receptor sequences come from a woman aged 25 to 39 in good health and CMV-seropositive. Each CDR3 is given with its conserved first and last residue.

v_gene: TRBV4-1; j_gene: TRBJ2-7; CDR3aa: CASSPMGRGPYEQYF
v_gene: TRBV6-6; j_gene: TRBJ2-2; CDR3aa: CASNSAGGGTGELFF
v_gene: TRBV19; j_gene: TRBJ1-2; CDR3aa: CASSITGSRGYGYTF
v_gene: TRBV19; j_gene: TRBJ1-6; CDR3aa: CASSPSGSYNSPLHF
v_gene: TRBV2; j_gene: TRBJ1-5; CDR3aa: CASSKYRGMAQPQHF
v_gene: TRBV11-3; j_gene: TRBJ1-1; CDR3aa: CASSFAGANTEAFF
v_gene: TRBV6-1; j_gene: TRBJ1-2; CDR3aa: CASRAGQGGIYGYTF
v_gene: TRBV5-1; j_gene: TRBJ2-3; CDR3aa: CASRGGAGLDTQYF
v_gene: TRBV5-1; j_gene: TRBJ2-7; CDR3aa: CASSLAQASGYEQYF
v_gene: TRBV12-5; j_gene: TRBJ2-1; CDR3aa: CASAIGEYNEQFF
v_gene: TRBV28; j_gene: TRBJ2-1; CDR3aa: CASTPLELAYYNEQFF
v_gene: TRBV27; j_gene: TRBJ1-2; CDR3aa: CASSFAREDLGYTF
v_gene: TRBV7-6; j_gene: TRBJ2-3; CDR3aa: CASSPGLAGAFTDTQYF
v_gene: TRBV5-6; j_gene: TRBJ1-5; CDR3aa: CASSSRDASNQPQHF
v_gene: TRBV4-3; j_gene: TRBJ2-1; CDR3aa: CASSPSGNSYNEQFF
v_gene: TRBV9; j_gene: TRBJ2-3; CDR3aa: CASSVLQGLLTDTQYF
v_gene: TRBV9; j_gene: TRBJ1-1; CDR3aa: CASSTLQGANTEAFF
v_gene: TRBV10-3; j_gene: TRBJ2-7; CDR3aa: CAIREEVSYEQYF
v_gene: TRBV28; j_gene: TRBJ2-5; CDR3aa: CASSSLGDFTHENQETQYF
v_gene: TRBV6-1; j_gene: TRBJ2-3; CDR3aa: CASSPLRGTDTQYF
v_gene: TRBV7-9; j_gene: TRBJ2-7; CDR3aa: CASSLPHTGSRVYEQYF
v_gene: TRBV5-4; j_gene: TRBJ2-7; CDR3aa: CASSLRQGLAGNEQYF
v_gene: TRBV7-8; j_gene: TRBJ2-1; CDR3aa: CASSLVLAPTYNEQFF
v_gene: TRBV7-8; j_gene: TRBJ1-2; CDR3aa: CASSLYRADGYTF
v_gene: TRBV5-4; j_gene: TRBJ2-7; CDR3aa: CASSPGQGLYEQYF
v_gene: TRBV28; j_gene: TRBJ2-3; CDR3aa: CASSWRDTQYF
v_gene: TRBV7-8; j_gene: TRBJ2-7; CDR3aa: CASSLDDRGFSYEQYF
v_gene: TRBV5-6; j_gene: TRBJ1-4; CDR3aa: CASTFMAQGAGSEKLFF
v_gene: TRBV6-5; j_gene: TRBJ1-1; CDR3aa: CASSWTVNTEAFF
v_gene: TRBV7-9; j_gene: TRBJ2-7; CDR3aa: CASSSGVYEQYF
v_gene: TRBV28; j_gene: TRBJ2-5; CDR3aa: CASSLSRQETQYF
v_gene: TRBV2; j_gene: TRBJ2-3; CDR3aa: CASRVAGFTDTQYF
v_gene: TRBV7-9; j_gene: TRBJ1-1; CDR3aa: CASSIWTGGNTEAFF
v_gene: TRBV2; j_gene: TRBJ2-1; CDR3aa: CASSVDRVYNEQFF
v_gene: TRBV11-2; j_gene: TRBJ2-2; CDR3aa: CASSAGLAAGELFF
v_gene: TRBV30; j_gene: TRBJ2-3; CDR3aa: CAWNLADTQYF
v_gene: TRBV7-3; j_gene: TRBJ2-6; CDR3aa: CASSLRGGEGHSGANVLTF
v_gene: TRBV5-5; j_gene: TRBJ2-7; CDR3aa: CASSSGLAGVGEQYF
v_gene: TRBV2; j_gene: TRBJ1-2; CDR3aa: CASSRDRSYGYTF
v_gene: TRBV6-5; j_gene: TRBJ1-3; CDR3aa: CASSYGQPGNTIYF
v_gene: TRBV29-1; j_gene: TRBJ2-3; CDR3aa: CSVRRGSTDTQYF
v_gene: TRBV5-1; j_gene: TRBJ2-5; CDR3aa: CASSSTMLWETQYF
v_gene: TRBV27; j_gene: TRBJ1-2; CDR3aa: CASSPLEGANYGYTF
v_gene: TRBV9; j_gene: TRBJ1-1; CDR3aa: CASSVERNTEAFF
v_gene: TRBV28; j_gene: TRBJ2-7; CDR3aa: CASSWDTYYEQYF
v_gene: TRBV5-4; j_gene: TRBJ2-5; CDR3aa: CASSSDRGETQYF
v_gene: TRBV10-2; j_gene: TRBJ2-1; CDR3aa: CASSLSGGYYNEQFF
v_gene: TRBV9; j_gene: TRBJ2-5; CDR3aa: CASGDLQETQYF
v_gene: TRBV6-5; j_gene: TRBJ2-1; CDR3aa: CASSYPGYNEQFF
v_gene: TRBV11-2; j_gene: TRBJ2-5; CDR3aa: CASSLDGIDGGTQYF
v_gene: TRBV28; j_gene: TRBJ2-1; CDR3aa: CASSPTPGDYNEQFF
v_gene: TRBV7-6; j_gene: TRBJ2-1; CDR3aa: CATTGPYNEQFF
v_gene: TRBV4-1; j_gene: TRBJ1-2; CDR3aa: CASSQKIPPPDRGSGYTF
v_gene: TRBV10-1; j_gene: TRBJ1-1; CDR3aa: CASSESARRTEAFF
v_gene: TRBV6-1; j_gene: TRBJ1-6; CDR3aa: CASSTIRGNNSPLHF
v_gene: TRBV2; j_gene: TRBJ2-3; CDR3aa: CASSSSRSTDTQYF
v_gene: TRBV19; j_gene: TRBJ1-5; CDR3aa: CASSMGRGINQPQHF
v_gene: TRBV6-1; j_gene: TRBJ2-7; CDR3aa: CASSEGPPYEQYF
v_gene: TRBV7-9; j_gene: TRBJ2-2; CDR3aa: CASSGMGPNTGELFF
v_gene: TRBV4-2; j_gene: TRBJ2-3; CDR3aa: CASSRTSGPTDTQYF